Shown below are 8 T cell receptor beta chains from a single sample sequenced in a study of T cells in narcolepsy. Using immunoSEQ multiplex PCR, the repertoire was profiled, and TCRdb retains in-frame clones only, with some absent. The data show about 30,000 clones, roughly 73% seen once. Specimen: CD45RA- memory CD4+ T cells from PBMCs. All receptors come from a human donor with narcolepsy.

This chain links TRBV11-2 with TRBJ1-1; 7 bases line up with TRBD1. Looked up from germline, CDR1 is SGHAT and CDR2 is FQNNGV. This CDR3 has 14 amino acids. J lost 7 bases, V lost 9 bases, and 14 bases had no gene match. CDR3 coding DNA: TGTGCCAGTACGGGTGGGACAGCTGCAATTGAAGCTTTCTTT. Amino acid sequence: CASTGGTAAIEAFF.

J is TRBJ1-4 and V is TRBV19; D gene uncertain. Trimming removed 5 bases from V and 8 bases from J, with 18 bases in between. Germline assignment: CDR1 LNHDA and CDR2 SQIVND (reference sequence). The CDR3 length is 15 residues. CDR3 region: CASSPGKARSEKLFF. In DNA form, the CDR3 reads TGTGCCAGTAGTCCCGGAAAGGCTCGGAGCGAAAAACTGTTTTTT.

The chain links TRBV6-1 to TRBJ1-5, with D maybe TRBD1 (5 bases). The CDR3 is made up of 14 amino acids. Looked up from germline, CDR1 is MNHNS and CDR2 is SASEGT. The ends were cut back, 2 bases at V and 8 bases at J, with 13 bases in the middle. CDR3 region: CASSEYSRAKPQHF. In DNA form, the CDR3 reads TGTGCCAGCAGTGAATACAGCAGGGCGAAGCCCCAGCATTTT.

The CDR3: CASSEPGSRGYTF. The CDR3 DNA sequence: TGTGCCAGCAGTGAACCGGGGTCCCGGGGCTACACCTTC. V is TRBV6-1 and J is TRBJ1-2; D is ambiguous. Germline assignment: CDR1 MNHNS and CDR2 SASEGT. This CDR3 spans 13 amino acids. V was cut by 2 bases and J by 8 bases, with 12 bases left in between.

V gene TRBV18 combines with J gene TRBJ2-5; 13 positions agree with TRBD2. From germline, CDR1 is KGHSH and CDR2 LQKENI. Losses at the gene ends were 4 bases for V and 1 base for J; bases not matched to a gene: 6. The CDR3 has 17 residues. Written as DNA, the CDR3 is TGTGCCAGCTCACTAGGACTAGCGGGGGCCCTCCAAGAGACCCAGTACTTC. It codes for CASSLGLAGALQETQYF.

The chain uses TRBV5-4 and TRBJ2-5; 7 bases agree with TRBD2. Trimming at V came to 0 bases and at J to 5 bases, leaving 4 bases not matched to a gene. The CDR3 totals 14 residues. Germline V gene sequence: CDR1 SGHNT, CDR2 YYREEE (reference sequence). CDR3 region: CASSLGTSGETQYF. The CDR3 DNA reads TGTGCCAGCAGCTTGGGGACTAGTGGCGAGACCCAGTACTTC.

The genes are TRBV7-9 and TRBJ1-2, with a weak D call TRBD1 (5 bases). The CDR3 extends over 14 amino acids. The germline CDR1 and CDR2 sequences are SEHNR and FQNEAQ (reference sequence). V was trimmed by 5 bases and J by 8 bases, leaving 18 bases between them. The CDR3 region is CASSTREGNYGYTF. The CDR3 bases are TGTGCCAGCAGCACCCGGGAGGGGAATTACGGCTACACCTTC.

The chain carries TRBV29-1 and TRBJ2-3; D ambiguous. The CDR3 totals 15 residues. Germline V gives CDR1 SQVTM, CDR2 ANQGSEA. V lost 3 bases and J 3 bases, leaving 16 bases between the germline ends. The CDR3 DNA reads as TGCAGCGTTGAGGATGATCGGCTGGGGACAGATACGCAGTATTTT. It translates to CSVEDDRLGTDTQYF.